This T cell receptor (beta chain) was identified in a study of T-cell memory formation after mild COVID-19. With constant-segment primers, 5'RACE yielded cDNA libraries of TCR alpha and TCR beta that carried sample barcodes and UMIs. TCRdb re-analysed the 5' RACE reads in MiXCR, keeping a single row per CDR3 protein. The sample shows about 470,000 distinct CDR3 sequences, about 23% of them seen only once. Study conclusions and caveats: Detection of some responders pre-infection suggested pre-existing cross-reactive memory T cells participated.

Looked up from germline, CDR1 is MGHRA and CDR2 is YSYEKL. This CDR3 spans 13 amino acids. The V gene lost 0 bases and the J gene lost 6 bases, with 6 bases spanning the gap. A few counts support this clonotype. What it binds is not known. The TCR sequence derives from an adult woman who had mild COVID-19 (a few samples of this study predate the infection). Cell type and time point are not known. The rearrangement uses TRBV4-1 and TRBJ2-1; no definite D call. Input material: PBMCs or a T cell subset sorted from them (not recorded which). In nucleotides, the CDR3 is TGCGCCAGCAGCCAAGATTCGGTCAATGAGCAGTTCTTC. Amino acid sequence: CASSQDSVNEQFF.